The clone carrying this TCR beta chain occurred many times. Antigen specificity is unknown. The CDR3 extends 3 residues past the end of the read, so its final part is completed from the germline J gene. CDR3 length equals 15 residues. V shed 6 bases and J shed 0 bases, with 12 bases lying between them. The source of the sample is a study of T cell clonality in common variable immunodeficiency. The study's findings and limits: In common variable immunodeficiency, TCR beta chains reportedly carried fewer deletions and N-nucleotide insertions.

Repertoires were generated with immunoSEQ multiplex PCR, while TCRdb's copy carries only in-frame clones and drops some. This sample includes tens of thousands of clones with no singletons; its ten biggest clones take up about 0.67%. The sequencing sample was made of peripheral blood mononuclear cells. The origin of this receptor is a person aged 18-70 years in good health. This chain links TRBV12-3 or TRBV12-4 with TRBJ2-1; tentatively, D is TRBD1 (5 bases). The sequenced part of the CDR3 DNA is TGTGCCAGCAGAAGAGACAGTCTCTCCTACAATGAG. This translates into CASRRDSLSYNE. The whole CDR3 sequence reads CASRRDSLSYNEQFF.